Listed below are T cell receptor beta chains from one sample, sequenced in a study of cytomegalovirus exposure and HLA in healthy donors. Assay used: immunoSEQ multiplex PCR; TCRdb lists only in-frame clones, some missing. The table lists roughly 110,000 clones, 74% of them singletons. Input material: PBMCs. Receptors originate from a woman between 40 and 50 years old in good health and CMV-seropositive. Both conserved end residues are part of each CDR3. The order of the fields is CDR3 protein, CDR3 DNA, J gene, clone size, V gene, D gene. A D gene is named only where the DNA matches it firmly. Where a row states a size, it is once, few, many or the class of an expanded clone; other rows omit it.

CDR3aa: CASSFGRDTEAFF
CDR3nt: TGCGCCAGCAGCTTCGGCAGGGACACTGAAGCTTTCTTT
j_gene: TRBJ1-1
abundance: .
v_gene: TRBV5-1
d_gene: .

CDR3aa: CASSSGGRTDTQYF
CDR3nt: TGCGCCAGCAGCTCAGGGGGCAGGACAGATACGCAGTATTTT
j_gene: TRBJ2-3
abundance: .
v_gene: TRBV5-1
d_gene: TRBD1

CDR3aa: CASSGTGIYGYTF
CDR3nt: TGCGCCAGCAGTGGGACCGGGATTTATGGCTACACCTTC
j_gene: TRBJ1-2
abundance: few
v_gene: TRBV10-2
d_gene: .

CDR3aa: CASSLPGTVNTEAFF
CDR3nt: TGCGCCAGCAGCCTTCCCGGGACAGTGAACACTGAAGCTTTCTTT
j_gene: TRBJ1-1
abundance: few
v_gene: TRBV4-1
d_gene: TRBD1

CDR3aa: CASSLDGRVSSYNSPLHF
CDR3nt: TGTGCCAGCAGCTTAGATGGGAGGGTGAGCTCCTATAATTCACCCCTCCACTTT
j_gene: TRBJ1-6
abundance: few
v_gene: TRBV7-8
d_gene: .

CDR3aa: CASSMTRDTEAFF
CDR3nt: TGTGCCAGCAGTATGACCAGGGACACTGAAGCTTTCTTT
j_gene: TRBJ1-1
abundance: .
v_gene: TRBV2
d_gene: .

CDR3aa: CASSLGNRYNQPQHF
CDR3nt: TGTGCCAGCAGCTTAGGAAACAGGTACAATCAGCCCCAGCATTTT
j_gene: TRBJ1-5
abundance: few
v_gene: TRBV7-8
d_gene: .

CDR3aa: CATGIRGRQETQYF
CDR3nt: TGTGCCACGGGGATTAGGGGGCGCCAAGAGACCCAGTACTTC
j_gene: TRBJ2-5
abundance: once
v_gene: TRBV2
d_gene: TRBD1

CDR3aa: CASSIPQSYEQYF
CDR3nt: TGTGCCAGTAGTATCCCACAGTCCTACGAGCAGTACTTC
j_gene: TRBJ2-7
abundance: .
v_gene: TRBV19
d_gene: .

CDR3aa: CASSYDQAGNTIYF
CDR3nt: TGTGCCAGCAGTTACGACCAGGCTGGAAACACCATATATTTT
j_gene: TRBJ1-3
abundance: .
v_gene: TRBV6-5
d_gene: .

CDR3aa: CASSQDWRGGTDAQYF
CDR3nt: TGCGCCAGCAGCCAAGACTGGCGGGGGGGGACAGATGCGCAGTATTTT
j_gene: TRBJ2-3
abundance: .
v_gene: TRBV4-3
d_gene: TRBD2

CDR3aa: CASRENLRGVTQYF
CDR3nt: TGTGCCAGCAGAGAAAACCTACGGGGGGTCACGCAGTATTTT
j_gene: TRBJ2-3
abundance: .
v_gene: TRBV6-4
d_gene: TRBD2

CDR3aa: CATSSLRTRPQHF
CDR3nt: TGTGCCACCAGCAGTCTTAGGACACGGCCCCAGCATTTT
j_gene: TRBJ1-5
abundance: .
v_gene: TRBV15
d_gene: .

CDR3aa: CASSQAVRANTGELFF
CDR3nt: TGTGCCAGCAGCCAGGCGGTCAGGGCAAACACCGGGGAGCTGTTTTTT
j_gene: TRBJ2-2
abundance: .
v_gene: TRBV14
d_gene: .

CDR3aa: CASSLDRGVGGYTF
CDR3nt: TGCGCCAGCAGCCTGGACAGGGGGGTTGGTGGCTACACCTTC
j_gene: TRBJ1-2
abundance: .
v_gene: TRBV5-1
d_gene: TRBD1